This TCR beta chain was observed in a study of blood T cells in healthy people across ages. The authors ran a second PCR of roughly 7 to 11 cycles using a sample-barcoded 5' primer and a J-beta primer mix. Each of the cDNA molecules was tagged by a template-switch adaptor with 12 random nucleotides. MiXCR, run by TCRdb on the 5' RACE reads, gives a single entry per CDR3 protein. The sample lists some 1.8 million distinct CDR3 sequences, more than 35% occurring once. CDR3 size: 15 residues. Germline CDR1 SGHTA, CDR2 FQGNSA. Trimming removed 5 bases from V and 4 bases from J, with 18 bases in between. Those donating, healthy Caucasian individuals from Russia, were aged roughly 6 to 95.

The TCR originated in a human donor in good health. Sample: blood. This chain joins TRBV7-2 and TRBJ2-7, with D possibly TRBD2 on 6 matching bases. DNA for the CDR3: TGTGCCAGCAGCCCGTCGTTGGAGGGCAGGTACGAGCAGTACTTC. Its translation is CASSPSLEGRYEQYF.